The clone carrying this TCR beta chain has a handful of counts. Antigen specificity is unknown. Germline V gene lookup returns CDR1 LGHDT and CDR2 YNNKEL (reference sequence). CDR3 length: 13 amino acids. Trimming left V 2 bases short and J 5 bases short, with 6 bases between. This specimen belongs to a study of Graves' ophthalmopathy and Graves' hyperthyroidism. General observations from the study: Blood also contained most of the expanded thyroid clonotypes above 0.001 frequency. Ophthalmopathy versus stable hyperthyroidism: 13-signature model gave around 90% sensitivity, 75% to 82% specificity.

Excluded: other autoimmune disease, uncontrolled infection, pregnancy or lactation. Sampling about 10 ml of fresh peripheral blood provided the PBMCs. RNA transcripts were the template, and TCR beta CDR3 regions were amplified from them. An opening RT-PCR round employed HTBI primers and preceded a second-round multiplex PCR. TCRdb independently ran MiXCR on the multiplex PCR reads; one entry per CDR3 protein. This sample carries hundreds of thousands of distinct CDR3 sequences, over 40% of them seen once, and the ten largest clones take 3.3%. This sequence joins TRBV3-1 and TRBJ1-4; D not certain. Sequenced sample: peripheral blood. The sequence was collected from an adult man with Graves' ophthalmopathy. The CDR3 protein is CASSQRENEKLFF. CDR3 coding DNA: TGTGCCAGCAGCCAACGGGAAAATGAAAAACTGTTTTTT.